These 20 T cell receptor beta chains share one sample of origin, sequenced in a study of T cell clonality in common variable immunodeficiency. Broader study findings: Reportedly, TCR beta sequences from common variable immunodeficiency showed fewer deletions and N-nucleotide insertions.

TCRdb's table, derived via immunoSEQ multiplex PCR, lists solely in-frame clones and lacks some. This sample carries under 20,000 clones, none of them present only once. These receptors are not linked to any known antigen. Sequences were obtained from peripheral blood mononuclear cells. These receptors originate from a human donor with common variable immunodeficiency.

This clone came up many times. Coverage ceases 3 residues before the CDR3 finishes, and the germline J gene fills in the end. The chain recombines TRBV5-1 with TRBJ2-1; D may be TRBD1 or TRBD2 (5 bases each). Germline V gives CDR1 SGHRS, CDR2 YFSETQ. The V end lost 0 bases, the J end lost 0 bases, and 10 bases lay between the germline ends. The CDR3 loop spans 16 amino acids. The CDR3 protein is CASSLVAGSSYNEQFF. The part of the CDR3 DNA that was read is TGCGCCAGCAGCTTGGTAGCAGGGAGCTCCTACAATGAG.

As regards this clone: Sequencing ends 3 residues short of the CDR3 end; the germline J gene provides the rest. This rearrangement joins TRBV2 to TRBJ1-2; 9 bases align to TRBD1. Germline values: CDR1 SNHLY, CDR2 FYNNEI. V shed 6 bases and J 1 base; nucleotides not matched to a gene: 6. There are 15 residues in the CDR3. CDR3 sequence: CASSRDRVNNYGYTF. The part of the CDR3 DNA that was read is TGTGCCAGCAGCCGGGACAGGGTAAATAACTATGGC.

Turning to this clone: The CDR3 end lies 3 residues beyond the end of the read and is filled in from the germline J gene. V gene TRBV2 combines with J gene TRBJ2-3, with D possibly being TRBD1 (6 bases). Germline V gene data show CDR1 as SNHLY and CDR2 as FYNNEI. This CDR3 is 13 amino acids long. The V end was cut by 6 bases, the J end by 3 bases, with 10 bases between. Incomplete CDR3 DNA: TGTGCCAGCAGCCTCACAGGGACAGATACG. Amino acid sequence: CASSLTGTDT. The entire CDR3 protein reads CASSLTGTDTQYF.

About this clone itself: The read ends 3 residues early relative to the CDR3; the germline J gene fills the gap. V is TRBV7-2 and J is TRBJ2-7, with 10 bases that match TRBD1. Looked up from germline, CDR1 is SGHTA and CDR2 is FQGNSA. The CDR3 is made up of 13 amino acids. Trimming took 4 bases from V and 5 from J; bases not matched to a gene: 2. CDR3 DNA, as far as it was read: TGTGCCAGCAGCTACGGGACAGGGGACGAG. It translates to CASSYGTGDE. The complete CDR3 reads CASSYGTGDEQYF.

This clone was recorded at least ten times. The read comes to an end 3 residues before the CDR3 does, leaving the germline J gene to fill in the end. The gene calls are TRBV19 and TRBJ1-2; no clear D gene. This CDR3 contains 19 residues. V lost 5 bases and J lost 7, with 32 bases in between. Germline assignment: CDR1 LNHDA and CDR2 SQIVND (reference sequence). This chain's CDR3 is CASSYSGLGRGYLGSGYTF. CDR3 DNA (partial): TGTGCCAGTAGTTACTCGGGCCTCGGTCGGGGATATCTGGGCTCTGGC.

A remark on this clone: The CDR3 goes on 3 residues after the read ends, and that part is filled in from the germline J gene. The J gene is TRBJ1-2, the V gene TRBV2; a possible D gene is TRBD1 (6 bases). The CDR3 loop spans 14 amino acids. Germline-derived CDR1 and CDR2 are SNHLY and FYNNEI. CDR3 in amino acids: CASSYSGHPSGYTF. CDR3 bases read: TGTGCCAGCAGTTACTCGGGACACCCTTCGGGC.

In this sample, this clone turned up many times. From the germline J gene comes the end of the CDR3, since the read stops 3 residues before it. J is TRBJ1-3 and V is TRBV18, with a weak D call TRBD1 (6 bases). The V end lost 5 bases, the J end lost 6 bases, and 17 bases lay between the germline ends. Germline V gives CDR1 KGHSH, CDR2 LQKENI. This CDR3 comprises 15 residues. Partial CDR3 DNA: TGTGCCAGCTCAACCGAGATACAGGGATCAAACACC. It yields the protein CASSTEIQGSNT. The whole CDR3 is CASSTEIQGSNTIYF.

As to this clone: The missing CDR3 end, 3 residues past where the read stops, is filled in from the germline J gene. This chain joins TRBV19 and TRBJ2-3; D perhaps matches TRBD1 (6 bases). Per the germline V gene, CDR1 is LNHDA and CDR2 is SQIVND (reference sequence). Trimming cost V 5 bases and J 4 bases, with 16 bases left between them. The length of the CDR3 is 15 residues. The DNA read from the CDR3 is TGTGCCAGTAGTGTCCACGCCCAGGGGCCAGATACG. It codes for CASSVHAQGPDT. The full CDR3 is CASSVHAQGPDTQYF. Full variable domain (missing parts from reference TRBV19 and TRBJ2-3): DGGITQSPKYLFRKEGQNVTLSCEQNLNHDAMYWYRQDPGQGLRLIYYSQIVNDFQKGDIAEGYSVSREKKESFPLTVTSAQKNPTAFYLCASSVHAQGPDTQYFGPGTRLTVL.

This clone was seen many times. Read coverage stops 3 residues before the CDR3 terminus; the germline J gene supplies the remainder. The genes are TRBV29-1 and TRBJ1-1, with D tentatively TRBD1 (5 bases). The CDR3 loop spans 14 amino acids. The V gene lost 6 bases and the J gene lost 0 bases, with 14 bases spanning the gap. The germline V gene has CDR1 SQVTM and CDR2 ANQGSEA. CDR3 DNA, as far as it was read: TGCAGCGTCCGGGGGAAACTTATGAACACTGAA. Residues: CSVRGKLMNTE. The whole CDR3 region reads CSVRGKLMNTEAFF.

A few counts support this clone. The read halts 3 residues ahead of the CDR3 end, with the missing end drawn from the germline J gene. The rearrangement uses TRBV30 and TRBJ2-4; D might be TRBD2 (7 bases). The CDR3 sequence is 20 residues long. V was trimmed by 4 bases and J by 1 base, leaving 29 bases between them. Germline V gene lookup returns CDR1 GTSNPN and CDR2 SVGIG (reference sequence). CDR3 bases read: TGTGCCTGGATCGCCCCGGGGGGCTGGCAGCGTGCTCGGGCCAAAAACATT. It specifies CAWIAPGGWQRARAKNI. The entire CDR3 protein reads CAWIAPGGWQRARAKNIQYF.

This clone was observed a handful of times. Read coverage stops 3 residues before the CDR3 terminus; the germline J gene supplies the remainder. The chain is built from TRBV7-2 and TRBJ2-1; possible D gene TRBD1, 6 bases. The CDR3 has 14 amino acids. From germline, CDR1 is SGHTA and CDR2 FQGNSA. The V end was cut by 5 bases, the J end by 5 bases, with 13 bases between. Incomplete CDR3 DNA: TGTGCCAGCAGCCCCCTGGGGGCTAACAATGAG. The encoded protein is CASSPLGANNE. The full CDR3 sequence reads CASSPLGANNEQFF.

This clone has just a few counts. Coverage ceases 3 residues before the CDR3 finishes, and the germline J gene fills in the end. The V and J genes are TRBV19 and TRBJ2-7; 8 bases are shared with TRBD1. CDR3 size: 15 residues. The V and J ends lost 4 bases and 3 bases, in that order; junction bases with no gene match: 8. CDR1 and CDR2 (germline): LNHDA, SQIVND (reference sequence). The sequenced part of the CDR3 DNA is TGTGCCAGTAGTACGACAGGGGCCGCCGGCTACGAG. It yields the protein CASSTTGAAGYE. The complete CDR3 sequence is CASSTTGAAGYEQYF.

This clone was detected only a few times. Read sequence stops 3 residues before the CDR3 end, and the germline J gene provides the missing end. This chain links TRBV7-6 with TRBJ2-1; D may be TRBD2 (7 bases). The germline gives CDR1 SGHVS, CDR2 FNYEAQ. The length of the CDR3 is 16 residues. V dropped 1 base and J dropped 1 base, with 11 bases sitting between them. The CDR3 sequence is CASSLGAGASYNEQFF. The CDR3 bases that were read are TGTGCCAGCAGCTTAGGGGCGGGGGCTTCCTACAATGAG.

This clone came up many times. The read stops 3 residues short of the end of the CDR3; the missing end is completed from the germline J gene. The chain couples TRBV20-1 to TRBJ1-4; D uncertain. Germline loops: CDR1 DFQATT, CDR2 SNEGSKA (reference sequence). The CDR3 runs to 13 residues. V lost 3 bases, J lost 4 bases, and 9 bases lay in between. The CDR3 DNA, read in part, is TGCAGTGCTAGTCTGGGCCTTAATGAAAAA. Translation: CSASLGLNEK. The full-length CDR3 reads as CSASLGLNEKLFF.

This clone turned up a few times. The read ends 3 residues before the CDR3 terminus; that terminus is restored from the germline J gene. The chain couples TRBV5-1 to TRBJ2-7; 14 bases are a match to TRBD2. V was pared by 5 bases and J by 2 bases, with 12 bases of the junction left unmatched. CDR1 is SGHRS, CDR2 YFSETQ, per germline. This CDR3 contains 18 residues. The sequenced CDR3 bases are TGCGCCAGCAGACCGGGACTAGCGGGAGTTAAACCCACCTACGAG. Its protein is CASRPGLAGVKPTYE. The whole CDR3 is CASRPGLAGVKPTYEQYF.

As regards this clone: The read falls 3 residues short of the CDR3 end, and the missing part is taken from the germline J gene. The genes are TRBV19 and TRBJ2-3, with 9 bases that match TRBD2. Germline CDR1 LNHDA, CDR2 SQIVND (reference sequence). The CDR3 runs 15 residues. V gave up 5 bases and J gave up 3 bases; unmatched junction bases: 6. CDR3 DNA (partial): TGTGCCAGTAGTCGGACTGCGGGAGGGACAGATACG. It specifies CASSRTAGGTDT. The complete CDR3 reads CASSRTAGGTDTQYF.

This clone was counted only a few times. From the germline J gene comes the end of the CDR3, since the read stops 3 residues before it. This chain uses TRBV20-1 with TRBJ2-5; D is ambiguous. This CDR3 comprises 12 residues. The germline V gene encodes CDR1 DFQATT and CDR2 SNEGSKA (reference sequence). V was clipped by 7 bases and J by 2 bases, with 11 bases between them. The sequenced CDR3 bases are TGCAGTGGAACAGTCCAGCAAGAGACC. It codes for CSGTVQQET. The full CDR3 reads CSGTVQQETQYF.

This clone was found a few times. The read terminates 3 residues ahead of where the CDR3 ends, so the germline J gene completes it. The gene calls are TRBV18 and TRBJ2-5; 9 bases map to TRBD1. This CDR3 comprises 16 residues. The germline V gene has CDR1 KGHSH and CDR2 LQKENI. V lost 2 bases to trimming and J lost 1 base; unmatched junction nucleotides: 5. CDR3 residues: CASSPWDRAFQETQYF. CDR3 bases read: TGTGCCAGCTCACCATGGGACAGGGCCTTCCAAGAGACC.

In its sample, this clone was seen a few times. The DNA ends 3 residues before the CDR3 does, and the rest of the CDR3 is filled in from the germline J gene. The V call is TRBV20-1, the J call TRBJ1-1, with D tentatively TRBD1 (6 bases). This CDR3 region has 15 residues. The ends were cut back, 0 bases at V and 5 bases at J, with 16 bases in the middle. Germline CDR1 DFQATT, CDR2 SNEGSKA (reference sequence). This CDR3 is CSARDPQTGGTEAFF. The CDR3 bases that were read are TGCAGTGCTAGAGACCCCCAGACAGGAGGAACTGAA.

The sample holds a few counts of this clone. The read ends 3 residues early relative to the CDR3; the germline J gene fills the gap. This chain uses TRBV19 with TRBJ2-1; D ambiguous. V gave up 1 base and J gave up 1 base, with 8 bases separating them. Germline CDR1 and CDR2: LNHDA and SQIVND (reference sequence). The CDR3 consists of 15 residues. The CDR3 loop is CASSIGLLSYNEQFF. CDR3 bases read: TGTGCCAGTAGTATAGGACTTCTATCCTACAATGAG.